These T cell receptor beta chains were read from a single sample in a study of T cells in Graves' hyperthyroidism and ophthalmopathy. Each CDR3 protein gets one entry after TCRdb re-called the multiplex PCR reads with MiXCR. This table has some 490,000 distinct CDR3 sequences, around a fifth appearing once. The sequenced material came from blood. The receptors shown here come from a woman in her sixties or seventies with Graves' ophthalmopathy. Each CDR3 is given with its conserved first and last residue. A D gene is named only where the DNA matches it firmly. Size tells how often a clone was seen (once, few, many) or the class of an expanded clone, and some rows leave it out.

D	V	J	size	DNA	CDR3
NA	TRBV20-1	TRBJ2-2	NA	TGCAGTGCTAGGGCAGGGGCCTCCACCCGGGAGCTGTTTTTT	CSARAGASTRELFF
NA	TRBV7-2	TRBJ2-7	NA	TGTGCCAGCAGCCTCCTTCATACCGGGAGATACTACGAGCAGTACTTC	CASSLLHTGRYYEQYF
TRBD2	TRBV12-3/TRBV12-4	TRBJ2-1	many	TGTGCCAGCATCAGAACGGGACTAGCGGACAATGAGCAGTTCTTC	CASIRTGLADNEQFF
TRBD1	TRBV30	TRBJ1-3	NA	TGTGCCTGTACTCACGAAGGAGGGGGCGTCGGAAACACCATATATTTT	CACTHEGGGVGNTIYF
NA	TRBV2	TRBJ1-2	NA	TGTGCCAGCAGTGAGACAGTCGGTGGCTACACCTTC	CASSETVGGYTF
NA	TRBV29-1	TRBJ2-6	NA	TGCAGCGTTGGGGGGGAGGCCCCTGGGGCCAACGTCCTGACTTTC	CSVGGEAPGANVLTF
NA	TRBV20-1	TRBJ1-1	NA	TGCAGTGCTACCAGATCGGGGAACACTGAAGCTTCCTTT	CSATRSGNTEASF
NA	TRBV6-6	TRBJ2-5	many	TGTGCCAGCAGTTACAGGGGGGGGAGAGAGACCCAGTACTTC	CASSYRGGRETQYF
TRBD1	TRBV24-1	TRBJ2-7	NA	TGTGCCACCAGTGAAGTAGGGGGCGGGCAGTACTTC	CATSEVGGGQYF
NA	TRBV6-5	TRBJ1-6	few	TGTGCCAGCAGTTACCTCGGGACGGCCACCTTAAGCTCCTATAATTCACCCCTCCACTTT	CASSYLGTATLSSYNSPLHF
NA	TRBV30	TRBJ2-7	few	TGTGCCTGGAGTGGGGTCTACGAGCAGTACTTC	CAWSGVYEQYF
NA	TRBV5-1	TRBJ2-3	NA	TGCGCCAGCATAGGCAGAGGGTCCACAGATACGCAGTATTTT	CASIGRGSTDTQYF
NA	TRBV12-3/TRBV12-4	TRBJ2-5	few	TGTGCCAGCAGAGCTAGTGGAGAGACCCAGTACTTC	CASRASGETQYF
NA	TRBV12-3/TRBV12-4	TRBJ1-1	many	TGTGCCAGCAGTAGAGAACTTAACACTGAAGCTTTCTTT	CASSRELNTEAFF
TRBD2	TRBV24-1	TRBJ2-5	few	TGTGCCACCAGTGGATTGGGGGGGAGGGCCTCAGAGACCCAGTACTTC	CATSGLGGRASETQYF
TRBD2	TRBV27	TRBJ2-7	few	TGTGCCAGCAGCACCGGGTTTGCGGGAGCATCAAGCGAGCAGTACTTC	CASSTGFAGASSEQYF
NA	TRBV20-1	TRBJ1-2	few	TGCAGTGCTAGGGAGGGGGGTGGCTACACCTTC	CSAREGGGYTF
NA	TRBV11-3	TRBJ2-1	NA	TGTGCCAGCAGCGTAGGGGGGGTATACTCCTACAATGAGCAGTTCTTC	CASSVGGVYSYNEQFF
NA	TRBV20-1	TRBJ1-4	few	TGCAGTGCTAGAGATGCGGGCAGGGGCCTTGAAAAACTGTTTTTT	CSARDAGRGLEKLFF
NA	TRBV20-1	TRBJ2-3	few	TGCAGTGCTAGAGCCTCCCTCGCAGATACGCAGTATTTT	CSARASLADTQYF
NA	TRBV6-5	TRBJ2-2	NA	TGTGCCAGCAGTTACTCGGGACCCGGGGAGCTGTTTTTT	CASSYSGPGELFF
NA	TRBV11-2	TRBJ2-1	NA	TGTGCCAGCAGCTTAGATATGGGCTCGTTCAATGAGCAGTTCTTC	CASSLDMGSFNEQFF
NA	TRBV29-1	TRBJ1-6	NA	TGCAGCGTTGGAGAGAATTCACCCCTCCACTTT	CSVGENSPLHF
TRBD2	TRBV7-2	TRBJ2-7	few	TGTGCCAGCAGCCAAGATAGCGGGAGGGCAGTCTACGAGCAGTACTTC	CASSQDSGRAVYEQYF
NA	TRBV2	TRBJ2-5	many	TGTGCCAGCAGTGAGGTGGGGACATGGCAAGAGACCCAGTACTTC	CASSEVGTWQETQYF
NA	TRBV28	TRBJ1-5	NA	TGTGCCAGCAGAACAGGGATTCAGCCCCAGCATTTT	CASRTGIQPQHF
TRBD2	TRBV5-6	TRBJ2-3	NA	TGTGCCAGCAGCTTAGGACGATGGGGACTAGCGGGAGGGACAGATACGCAGTATTTT	CASSLGRWGLAGGTDTQYF
TRBD2	TRBV6-1	TRBJ2-2	many	TGTGCCAGCAGTTCTTTTCTAGCGGGAGGGCCATTGGGCGGGGAGCTGTTTTTT	CASSSFLAGGPLGGELFF
NA	TRBV28	TRBJ1-5	NA	TGTGCCAGCAGTACGGACGGGGCGGGGGGCAATCAGCCCCAGCATTTT	CASSTDGAGGNQPQHF
NA	TRBV7-9	TRBJ1-2	NA	TGTGCCAGCAGCACCGCCCAGGGCTCTTATGGCTACACCTTC	CASSTAQGSYGYTF
NA	TRBV3-1	TRBJ2-2	many	TGTGCCAGCAGCCAAGCTCGGGCCGGGGAGCTGTTTTTT	CASSQARAGELFF
TRBD1	TRBV24-1	TRBJ2-3	few	TGTGCCACCAGTGGTCCGACAGGGGCTACGCAGTATTTT	CATSGPTGATQYF
NA	TRBV12-3/TRBV12-4	TRBJ2-2	many	TGTGCCAGCAGTTTAGCGCTACGGGTCACCGGGGAGCTGTTTTTT	CASSLALRVTGELFF
NA	TRBV3-1	TRBJ1-1	few	TGTGCCAGCAGCCAAGTTAGCTCTGCCACTGAAGCTTTCTTT	CASSQVSSATEAFF
NA	TRBV12-3/TRBV12-4	TRBJ2-2	NA	TGTGCCAGCAGTTATCAGGGGAACACCGGGGAGCTGTTTTTT	CASSYQGNTGELFF
NA	TRBV6-1	TRBJ1-3	once	TGTGCCAGCAGTGAAGCAGACTCTGGAAACACCATATATTTT	CASSEADSGNTIYF
TRBD1	TRBV28	TRBJ1-2	many	TGTGCCAGCAGTACCTCGACAGGGTTCTATGGCTACACCTTC	CASSTSTGFYGYTF
TRBD2	TRBV5-4	TRBJ2-3	NA	TGTGCCAGCAGTACCGCCCGGACTAGCGGGAGCCCAGATACGCAGTATTTT	CASSTARTSGSPDTQYF
NA	TRBV30	TRBJ2-4	few	TGTGCCTGGAGTTATCAAGCGAGCATTCAGTACTTC	CAWSYQASIQYF
NA	TRBV9	TRBJ2-2	few	TGTGCCAGCAGCGTAGAGGGGATAGGGCTAGCTGCGAACACCGGGGAGCTGTTTTTT	CASSVEGIGLAANTGELFF
NA	TRBV28	TRBJ2-2	few	TGTGCCAGTCTAGCTCCGAACACCGGGGAGCTGTTTTTT	CASLAPNTGELFF
NA	TRBV3-1	TRBJ1-5	NA	TGTGCCAGCAGCCAACTATCCAATCAGCCCCAGCATTTT	CASSQLSNQPQHF
NA	TRBV20-1	TRBJ1-5	NA	TGCAGTGCTAGGGGTCCGTATAGCAATCAGCCCCAGCATTTT	CSARGPYSNQPQHF
TRBD1	TRBV30	TRBJ2-2	NA	TGTGCCTCTGACAGGGGGATGAACACCGGGGAGCTGTTTTTT	CASDRGMNTGELFF
NA	TRBV5-1	TRBJ2-1	NA	TGCGCCAGCGGAGGCTCGTATGAGCAGTTCTTC	CASGGSYEQFF
NA	TRBV2	TRBJ1-4	many	TGTGCCAGCAAGGAGAGGGAACTGTTTTTT	CASKERELFF
NA	TRBV5-1	TRBJ2-1	few	TGCGCCAGCAGCTTGGTGGGGGTGGTGAGCGAGCAGTTCTTC	CASSLVGVVSEQFF
TRBD2	TRBV5-1	TRBJ2-3	NA	TGCGCCAGCAGCAGCGGGAGTGGCACAGATACGCAGTATTTT	CASSSGSGTDTQYF
NA	TRBV2	TRBJ2-4	many	TGTGCCAGCATAGGACAGAGAAACATTCAGTACTTC	CASIGQRNIQYF
TRBD1	TRBV18	TRBJ1-4	few	TGTGCCAGCTCACCGACAGGGGTTAATGAAAAACTGTTTTTT	CASSPTGVNEKLFF
NA	TRBV28	TRBJ1-2	few	TGTGCCAGCAGAGAGGGTTCGAATGGCTACACCTTC	CASREGSNGYTF
NA	TRBV27	TRBJ2-7	NA	TGTGCCAGCAGTTTCCTGGGTCTAGCGCCTACCTACGAGCAGTACTTC	CASSFLGLAPTYEQYF
TRBD1	TRBV6-1	TRBJ1-5	few	TGTGCCAGCAGGAAGACAGGGGGCGGAAATGATCAGCCCCAGCATTTT	CASRKTGGGNDQPQHF